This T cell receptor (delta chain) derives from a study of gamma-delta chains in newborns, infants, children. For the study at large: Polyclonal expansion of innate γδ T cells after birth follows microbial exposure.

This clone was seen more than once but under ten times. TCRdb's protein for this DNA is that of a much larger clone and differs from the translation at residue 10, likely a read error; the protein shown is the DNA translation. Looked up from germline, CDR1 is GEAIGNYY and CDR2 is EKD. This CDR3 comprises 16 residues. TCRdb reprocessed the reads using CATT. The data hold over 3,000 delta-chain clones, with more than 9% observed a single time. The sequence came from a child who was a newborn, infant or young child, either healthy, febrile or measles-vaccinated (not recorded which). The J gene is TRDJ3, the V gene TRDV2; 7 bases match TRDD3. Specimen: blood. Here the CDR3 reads CACDWGSSWGTRQMFF. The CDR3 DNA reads TGTGCCTGTGACTGGGGGAGCTCCTGGGGCACCCGACAGATGTTTTTC.